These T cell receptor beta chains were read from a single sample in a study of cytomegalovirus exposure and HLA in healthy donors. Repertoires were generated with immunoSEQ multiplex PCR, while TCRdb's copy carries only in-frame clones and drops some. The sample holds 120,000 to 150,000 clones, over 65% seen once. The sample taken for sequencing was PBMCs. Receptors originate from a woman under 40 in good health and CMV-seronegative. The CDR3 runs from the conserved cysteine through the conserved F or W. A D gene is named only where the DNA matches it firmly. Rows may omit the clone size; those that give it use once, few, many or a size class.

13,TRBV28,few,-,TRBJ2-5,TGTGCCAGCAGTTTGCTCAGCCAAGAGACCCAGTACTTC,CASSLLSQETQYF
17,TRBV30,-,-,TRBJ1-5,TGTGCCTGGAGTCCTTGGGTAGGAGGCGTTTTCCATCAGCCCCAGCATTTT,CAWSPWVGGVFHQPQHF
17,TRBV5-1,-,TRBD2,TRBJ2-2,TGCGCCAGCAGCTTGGGCCTGGCTAGCGGCGACACCGGGGAGCTGTTTTTT,CASSLGLASGDTGELFF
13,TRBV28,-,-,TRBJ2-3,TGTGCCAGCAGCCTAGTGGGGCTCTATACGCAGTATTTT,CASSLVGLYTQYF
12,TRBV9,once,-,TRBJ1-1,TGTGCCAGCAGCCGGGGGGGGGCTGAAGCTTTCTTT,CASSRGGAEAFF
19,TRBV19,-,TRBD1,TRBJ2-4,TGTGCCAGTAGTTTAGCCGGGACAGCGATGGCGGTTGACAAAAACATTCAGTACTTC,CASSLAGTAMAVDKNIQYF
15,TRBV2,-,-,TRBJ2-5,TGTGCCAGCAGTGAAGGGCGAGGGTCTTACGAGACCCAGTACTTC,CASSEGRGSYETQYF
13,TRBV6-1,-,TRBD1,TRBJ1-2,TGTGCCAGCAGTGAGGGGACAGCCTCTGGCTACACCTTC,CASSEGTASGYTF
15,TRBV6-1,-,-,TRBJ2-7,TGTGCCAGCAGTGATAGTGCATTTATCTCCTACGAGCAGTACTTC,CASSDSAFISYEQYF
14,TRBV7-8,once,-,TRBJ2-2,TGTGCCAGCAGTAACTCAATACTGGCCGGGGAGCTGTTTTTT,CASSNSILAGELFF
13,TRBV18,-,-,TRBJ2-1,TGTGCCAGCTCACCAGCAACGGGAACTGAGCAGTTCTTC,CASSPATGTEQFF
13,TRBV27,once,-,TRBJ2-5,TGTGCCAGCAGACGCCTTTCCTATGAGACCCAGTACTTC,CASRRLSYETQYF
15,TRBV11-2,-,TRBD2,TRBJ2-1,TGTGCCAGCAGCTTAGGGGTAGCGGGGGGGCCTGAGCAGTTCTTC,CASSLGVAGGPEQFF
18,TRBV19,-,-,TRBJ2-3,TGTGCCAGTAGTATAACCGCCCGTCGAGGGAGAATCGGAAATACGCAGTATTTT,CASSITARRGRIGNTQYF
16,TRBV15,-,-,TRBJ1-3,TGTGCCACCAGCCAAGGAGGGCGTGGGGCTGGAAACACCATATATTTT,CATSQGGRGAGNTIYF
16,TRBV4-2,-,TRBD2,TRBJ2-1,TGTGCCAGCAGCCAAGAGAGAGCGGGAGCGTACAATGAGCAGTTCTTC,CASSQERAGAYNEQFF
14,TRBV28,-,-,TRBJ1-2,TGTGCCAGCAGTCGGGCCGGGGTGGACTATGGCTACACCTTC,CASSRAGVDYGYTF
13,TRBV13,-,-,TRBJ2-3,TGTGCCAGCAGCCCGATGAGGACAGATACGCAGTATTTT,CASSPMRTDTQYF
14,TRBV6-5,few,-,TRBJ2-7,TGTGCCAGCAGTTACTCCAGGGGTTCCTACGAGCAGTACTTC,CASSYSRGSYEQYF
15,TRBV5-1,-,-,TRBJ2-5,TGCGCCAGCAGCTGGGGAGAACAAAAACAAGAGACCCAGTACTTC,CASSWGEQKQETQYF
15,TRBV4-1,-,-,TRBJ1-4,TGCGCCAGCAGCCAAGATCAGGGAAGAAATGAAAAACTGTTTTTT,CASSQDQGRNEKLFF
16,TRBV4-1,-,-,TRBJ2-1,TGCGCCAGCAGCCAAGATCAGGGGACTACCTACAATGAGCAGTTCTTC,CASSQDQGTTYNEQFF
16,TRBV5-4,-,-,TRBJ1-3,TGTGCCAGCAGCTTGGGAGGCAGGGGCTCTGGAAACACCATATATTTT,CASSLGGRGSGNTIYF
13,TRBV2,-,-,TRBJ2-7,TGTGCCAGCATCCCACGGCAGGGCAATTTGCAGTACTTC,CASIPRQGNLQYF
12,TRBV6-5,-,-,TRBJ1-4,TGTGCCACCGCAGGGAATAATGAAAAACTGTTTTTT,CATAGNNEKLFF
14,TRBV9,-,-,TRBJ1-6,TGTGCCAGCAGCGTAGGGCAGTTAAATTCACCCCTCCACTTT,CASSVGQLNSPLHF
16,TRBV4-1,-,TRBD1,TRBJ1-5,TGCGCCAGCAGCCAAGGGGGGACAGGTCAAAATCAGCCCCAGCATTTT,CASSQGGTGQNQPQHF
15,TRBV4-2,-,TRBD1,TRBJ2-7,TGTGCCAGCAGCCAAGGATCAGACAGGGACTACGAGCAGTACTTC,CASSQGSDRDYEQYF
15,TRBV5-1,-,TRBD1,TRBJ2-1,TGCGCCAGCAGTCTGACAGGGAGTGGAGCGAATGAGCAGTTCTTC,CASSLTGSGANEQFF
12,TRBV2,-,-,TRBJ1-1,TGTGCCAGCGGGCTCCAGGGGATTGAAGCTTTCTTT,CASGLQGIEAFF
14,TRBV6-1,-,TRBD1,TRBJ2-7,TGTGCCAGCAGTACGGACAGGGGATCCTACGAGCAGTACTTC,CASSTDRGSYEQYF
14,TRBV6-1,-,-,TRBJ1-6,TGTGCCAGCAGTGAACAGGGGAATGGTTCACCCCTCCACTTT,CASSEQGNGSPLHF
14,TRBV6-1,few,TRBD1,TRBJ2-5,TGTGCCAGCATTCCGGGACAGGGCCAAGAGACCCAGTACTTC,CASIPGQGQETQYF